This TCR beta chain was obtained from a study of blood T cells in healthy people across ages. Regarding the study as a whole: Using unsorted PBMCs precluded a conclusive naive versus antigen-experienced comparison.

This clonotype came up a few times. Its antigen remains unidentified. CDR3 length equals 13 residues. The germline CDR1 and CDR2 sequences are SGHAT and FQNNGV. V was cut by 0 bases and J by 8 bases, with 10 bases left in between. The second PCR ran about 6 to 11 cycles with a sample-barcoded 5' primer and J-beta primers. CDR3-containing paired-end reads numbered at least 3 million in each sample. Each CDR3 protein is one row after TCRdb ran MiXCR on the 5' RACE reads. The table shows around 800,000 distinct CDR3 sequences, with under 30% occurring only once. This sample also belongs to another study, concerning T cells of mothers and their children. That source adds: Samples were obtained from a few healthy Caucasian mothers and their six children.

This TCR was recovered from a boy younger than 18 in good health. Specimen: blood. This sequence joins TRBV11-2 and TRBJ2-5, with a tentative D call TRBD2 (5 bases). CDR3 sequence (DNA): TGTGCCAGCAGCTTAGATTTCCGGGGTACCCAGTACTTC. It translates to CASSLDFRGTQYF.